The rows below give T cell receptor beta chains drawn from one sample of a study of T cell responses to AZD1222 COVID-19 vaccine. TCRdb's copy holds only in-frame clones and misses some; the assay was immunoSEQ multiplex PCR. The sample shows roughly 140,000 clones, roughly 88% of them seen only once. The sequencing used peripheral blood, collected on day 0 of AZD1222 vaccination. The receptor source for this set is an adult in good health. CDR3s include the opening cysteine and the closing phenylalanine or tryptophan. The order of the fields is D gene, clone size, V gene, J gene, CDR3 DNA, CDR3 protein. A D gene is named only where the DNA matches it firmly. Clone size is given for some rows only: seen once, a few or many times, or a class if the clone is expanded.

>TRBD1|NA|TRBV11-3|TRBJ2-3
TGTGCCAGCAGCCCCGTAGGTCGACAGGGGCCCCTCACAGATACGCAGTATTTT
CASSPVGRQGPLTDTQYF
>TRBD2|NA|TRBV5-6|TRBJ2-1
TGTGCCAGCAGCTTGGGGGTAGCGGGTGCCAATGAGCAGTTCTTC
CASSLGVAGANEQFF
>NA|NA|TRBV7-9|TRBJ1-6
TGTGCCACGGGGGGGGTCTCATATAATTCACCCCTCCACTTT
CATGGVSYNSPLHF
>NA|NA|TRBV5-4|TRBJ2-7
TGTGCCAGCAGCACCGGGACACCTTCCGAGCAGTACTTC
CASSTGTPSEQYF
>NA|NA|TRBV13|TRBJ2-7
TGTGCCAGCAGCTTAGGAGGGAGCTCCTACGAGCAGTACTTC
CASSLGGSSYEQYF
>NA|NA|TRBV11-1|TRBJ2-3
TGTGCCAGCAGCTTAGATCGGTGGGATACGCAGTATTTT
CASSLDRWDTQYF
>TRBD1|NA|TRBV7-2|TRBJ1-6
TGTGCCAGCAGAAGGACAGGGGCCGGGGGGTCACCCCTCCACTTT
CASRRTGAGGSPLHF
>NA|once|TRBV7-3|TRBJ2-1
TGTGCCAGCAGCTTAAGGTCCCAAGGGGGAGACGACGGATCCTACAATGAGCAGTTCTTC
CASSLRSQGGDDGSYNEQFF
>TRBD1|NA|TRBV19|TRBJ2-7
TGTGCCAGTAGTATCGGGACAGGGGAACTCTACGAGCAGTACTTC
CASSIGTGELYEQYF
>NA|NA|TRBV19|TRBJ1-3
TGTGCCAGTAGTATATCGGCCAGCTCTGGAAACACCATATATTTT
CASSISASSGNTIYF
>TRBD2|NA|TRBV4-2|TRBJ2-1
TGTGCCAGCAGCCAATTACTAGCGGGAGCGGACAATGAGCAGTTCTTC
CASSQLLAGADNEQFF
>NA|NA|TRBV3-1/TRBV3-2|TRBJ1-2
TGTGCCAGCAGCCAACCTCCTCCCGGGGGGCGCGATGGCTACACCTTC
CASSQPPPGGRDGYTF
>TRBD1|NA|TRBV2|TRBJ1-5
TGTGCCAGCAGTCTGGACAGGGCCGAGAATCAGCCCCAGCATTTT
CASSLDRAENQPQHF
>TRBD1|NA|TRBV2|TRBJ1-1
TGTGCCAGCAGGCCCGGACGGGACAGTGAAGCTTTCTTT
CASRPGRDSEAFF
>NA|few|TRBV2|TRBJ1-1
TGTGCCAGCAGTGAAGGTGGGGGCTACACTGAAGCTTTCTTT
CASSEGGGYTEAFF
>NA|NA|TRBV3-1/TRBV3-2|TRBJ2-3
TGTGCCAGCAGCCCGAGTGGCCGTCGTCCGACAGATACGCAGTATTTT
CASSPSGRRPTDTQYF
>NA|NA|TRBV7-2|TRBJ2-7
TGTGCCAGCAGCTTAGAGTTTTACTACGAGCAGTACTTC
CASSLEFYYEQYF
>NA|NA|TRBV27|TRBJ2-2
TGTGCCGCCTCTGCTGGGACGAACACCGGGGAGCTGTTTTTT
CAASAGTNTGELFF
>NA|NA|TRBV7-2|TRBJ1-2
TGTGCCAGCAGCTTCAGACAGGCACCAGCCAACTATGGCTACACCTTC
CASSFRQAPANYGYTF
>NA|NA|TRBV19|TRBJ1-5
TGTGCAGGCAGGCAGGGAGGGGAGAATCAGCCCCAGCATTTT
CAGRQGGENQPQHF
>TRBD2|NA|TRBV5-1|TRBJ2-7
TGCGCCAGCAGAAAGTGGACTAGCGGCTACGAGCAGTACTTC
CASRKWTSGYEQYF
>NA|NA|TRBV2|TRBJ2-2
TGTGCCAGCAGTGACCGGGGGCGGACCGGGGAGCTGTTTTTT
CASSDRGRTGELFF
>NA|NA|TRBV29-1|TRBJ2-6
TGCAGCGTTGAAAACCGTTCCTTAAGCTCTGGGGCCAACGTCCTGACTTTC
CSVENRSLSSGANVLTF
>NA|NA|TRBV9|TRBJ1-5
TGTGCCAGCAGCGCGAGCAGGGGATCCGATCAGCCCCAGCATTTT
CASSASRGSDQPQHF
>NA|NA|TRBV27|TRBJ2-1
TGTGCCAACCTGGAGGCTAGCTTCCACAATGAGCAGTTCTTC
CANLEASFHNEQFF
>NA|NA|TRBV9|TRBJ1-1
TGTGCCAGCAGCGTAGAGGGAGGCCGACGGGCTGAAGCTTTCTTT
CASSVEGGRRAEAFF
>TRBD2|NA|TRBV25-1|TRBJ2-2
TGTGCCAGCAGTCTCTCGCGACTAGCGGGAACCGGGGAGCTGTTTTTT
CASSLSRLAGTGELFF
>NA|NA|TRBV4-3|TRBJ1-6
TGCGCCAGCAGCCAAGAATCTACCAAAAATTCACCCCTCCACTTT
CASSQESTKNSPLHF
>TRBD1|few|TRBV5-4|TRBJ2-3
TGTGCCAGCAGCGACAGGGCGAGCACAGATACGCAGTATTTT
CASSDRASTDTQYF
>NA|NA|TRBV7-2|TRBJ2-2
TGTGCCAGCAGCCCTCGACAGGGACTGAACACCGGGGAGCTGTTTTTT
CASSPRQGLNTGELFF
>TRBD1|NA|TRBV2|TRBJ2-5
TGTGCCAGCAGTTACGACAGGGGCTACCAAGAGACCCAGTACTTC
CASSYDRGYQETQYF
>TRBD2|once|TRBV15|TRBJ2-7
TGTGCCACCAGCAGAGTCGACGGGAGGGCTGGGGAGCAGTACTTC
CATSRVDGRAGEQYF
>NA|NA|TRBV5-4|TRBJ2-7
TGTGCCAGCAGTCCCGAAAGCTCCTACGAGCAGTACTTC
CASSPESSYEQYF
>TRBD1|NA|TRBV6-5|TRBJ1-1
TGTGCCAGCAAAACCAGGGGGGCCAACACTGAAGCTTTCTTT
CASKTRGANTEAFF
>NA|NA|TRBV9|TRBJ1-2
TGTGCCAGCAGTCGTACCGGCGGGACGATCTATGGCTACACCTTC
CASSRTGGTIYGYTF
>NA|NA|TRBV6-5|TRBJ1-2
TGTGCCAGCAGTAATGGCTATGGCTACACCTTC
CASSNGYGYTF
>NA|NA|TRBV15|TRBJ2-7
TGTGCCACCAGCAGAGATTCGGGCAGCCCGGGGCACGAGCAGTACTTC
CATSRDSGSPGHEQYF
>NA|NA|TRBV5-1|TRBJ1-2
TGCGCCAGCAGTCTTCCAACAGGAGTAAACTATGGCTACACCTTC
CASSLPTGVNYGYTF
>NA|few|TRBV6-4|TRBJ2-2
TGTGCCAGCAGTGACTCGCCCGGGGCGAACACCGGGGAGCTGTTTTTT
CASSDSPGANTGELFF
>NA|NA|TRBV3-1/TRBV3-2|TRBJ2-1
TGTGCCAGCCAGTCCCGGGGCGGGAATGAGCAGTTCTTC
CASQSRGGNEQFF
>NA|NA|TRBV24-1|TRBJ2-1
TGTGCCACCAGTGCATTAGGGTGGGGAAATGAGCAGTTCTTC
CATSALGWGNEQFF
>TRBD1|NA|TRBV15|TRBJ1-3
TGTGCCACCAGCAGGTCCAGGTTGACAGGGGGCGTTGGAAACACCATATATTTT
CATSRSRLTGGVGNTIYF
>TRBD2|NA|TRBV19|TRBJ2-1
TGTGCCAGTAGTTTCCTCTGGCGGGAGGGCGATGAGCAGTTCTTC
CASSFLWREGDEQFF
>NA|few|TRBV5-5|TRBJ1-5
TGTGCCAGCAGCTTGGAGCCGAATCAGCCCCAGCATTTT
CASSLEPNQPQHF
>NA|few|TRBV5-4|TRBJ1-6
TGTGCCAGCAGCTTGGAGTGGGGTGGCAATTCACCCCTCCACTTT
CASSLEWGGNSPLHF
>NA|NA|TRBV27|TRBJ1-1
TGTGCCAGCAGTTTATACGGGGGAGGGACTGAAGCTTTCTTT
CASSLYGGGTEAFF